What follows are 28 T cell receptor beta chains derived from one specimen sequenced in a study of early T cells in non-severe SARS-CoV-2 infection. TCRdb called the 5' RACE reads again in MiXCR, with one record for every CDR3 protein. The sample shows fewer than 85,000 distinct CDR3 sequences, roughly an eighth of them seen only once. Sequences were obtained from whole blood. The receptor source for this set is an adult who was a healthcare worker with PCR-confirmed SARS-CoV-2 infection or an uninfected control (not recorded which).

This clonotype has ten or more counts. The chain is built from TRBV6-6 and TRBJ2-4, with 7 nucleotides matching TRBD1. The CDR3 has 14 residues. In germline, CDR1 is MNHNY, CDR2 SVGAGI (reference sequence). Trimming removed 2 bases from V and 8 bases from J; junction bases left unmatched: 6. The CDR3 DNA reads TGTGCCAGCAGTTACAGGGGACAGTCGGACATTCAGTACTTC. Translated, it gives CASSYRGQSDIQYF.

This clonotype was seen a few times. The chain recombines TRBV6-1 with TRBJ1-2; D not resolved. V dropped 11 bases and J dropped 3 bases, with 10 bases sitting between them. The CDR3 runs to 11 residues. Per germline, CDR1 MNHNS and CDR2 SASEGT. The CDR3 coding sequence is TGTGCCGCCGGCTGGGACTATGGCTACACCTTC. Protein: CAAGWDYGYTF.

The gene calls are TRBV18 and TRBJ2-7, with a tentative D call TRBD1 (6 bases). Germline V lookup: CDR1 KGHSH, CDR2 LQKENI. The V end lost 4 bases, the J end lost 7 bases, and 14 bases lay between the germline ends. The CDR3 totals 13 residues. CDR3: CASSLRDKGEQYF. CDR3 bases: TGTGCCAGCTCACTCCGGGACAAAGGGGAGCAGTACTTC.

This clonotype was detected many times. J is TRBJ1-1 and V is TRBV2, with 8 bases lining up with TRBD1. The CDR3 sequence is 15 residues long. Unmatched junction bases numbered 6, after V lost 6 bases and J lost 0 bases. Per the germline V gene, CDR1 is SNHLY and CDR2 is FYNNEI. The CDR3 loop is CASRPQGGVNTEAFF. As DNA, the CDR3 is TGTGCCAGCAGACCACAGGGGGGGGTGAACACTGAAGCTTTCTTT.

The table lists this clonotype with many counts. The rearrangement links TRBV7-2 to TRBJ2-1; no firm D call. Germline V lookup: CDR1 SGHTA, CDR2 FQGNSA. V lost 0 bases to trimming and J lost 8 bases, with 8 bases between them. This CDR3 comprises 13 residues. CDR3 protein: CASSLAPSDEQFF. Here the CDR3 DNA reads TGTGCCAGCAGCTTAGCCCCCTCCGATGAGCAGTTCTTC.

This chain uses TRBV11-2 with TRBJ2-1; 10 bases are shared with TRBD2. V gave up 5 bases and J gave up 4 bases; unmatched junction bases: 5. The CDR3 runs to 15 residues. The germline CDR1 and CDR2 sequences are SGHAT and FQNNGV. The CDR3 loop reads CASSPGLAAYNEQFF. The CDR3 nucleotides are TGTGCCAGCAGCCCTGGACTAGCGGCATACAATGAGCAGTTCTTC.

The CDR3 nucleotides read TGTGCCACCAGTGAAGGCTGGATCAATGAGCAGTTCTTC. Its protein is CATSEGWINEQFF. The genes are TRBV24-1 and TRBJ2-1; D remains unclear. Per the germline V gene, CDR1 is KGHDR and CDR2 is SFDVKD. The CDR3 sequence is 13 residues long. V was cut by 4 bases and J by 6 bases, with 9 bases left in between.

This clonotype was picked up a small number of times. This rearrangement joins TRBV11-2 to TRBJ2-7; D gene ambiguous. V was shortened by 3 bases and J by 2 bases, with 14 bases between the two germline ends. The germline V gene encodes CDR1 SGHAT and CDR2 FQNNGV. The CDR3 is 15 amino acids. The CDR3 loop is CASSFDWTGAYEQYF. The CDR3 DNA follows: TGTGCCAGCAGCTTCGATTGGACGGGCGCCTACGAGCAGTACTTC.

Of note for this clonotype: Since a much larger clone is just one base distant, this may be a read error. V usage is TRBV18 and J usage is TRBJ1-1; TRBD1 matches 9 bases. Looked up from germline, CDR1 is KGHSH and CDR2 is LQKENI. CDR3 length equals 12 residues. CDR3 loop: CSSSTGQGIAFF. The CDR3 nucleotides read TGTTCCAGCTCAACTGGACAGGGGATTGCTTTCTTT.

The sample holds many counts of this clonotype. V and J are TRBV11-3 and TRBJ2-1, with 10 bases identical to TRBD1. Germline V lookup: CDR1 SGHNT, CDR2 YENEEA. V shed 5 bases and J 8 bases; nucleotides not matched to a gene: 15. The CDR3 is 17 residues long. The CDR3 DNA follows: TGTGCCAGCAGCCCTTGGGTGCTGGACAGGGGGATTCATGAGCAGTTCTTC. This sequence encodes CASSPWVLDRGIHEQFF.

Of note for this clonotype: The CDR3 does not close with the conserved phenylalanine or tryptophan, likely indicating a read error. V and J are TRBV5-1 and TRBJ2-2, with D unresolved. The CDR3 contains 15 residues. CDR1 is SGHRS and CDR2 is YFSETQ in the germline V gene. Trimming took off 0 bases at V and 6 bases at J, with 12 bases between the two ends. CDR3 nucleotide sequence: TGCGCCAGCAGCTTGGAGACCCCTTGGTCCGGGGAGCTGTTTCTT. Translation gives CASSLETPWSGELFL.

CDR3 coding DNA: TGTGCCAGCAGCTCCCCCCAGGAGCGGGCCTGGGAAGGGACCCAGTACTTC. This gives the protein CASSSPQERAWEGTQYF. The rearrangement links TRBV7-2 to TRBJ2-5, with D possibly being TRBD2 (6 bases). Germline V gives CDR1 SGHTA, CDR2 FQGNSA. This CDR3 is built from 17 residues. V lost 4 bases, J lost 7 bases, and 25 bases lay in between.

This clonotype was observed a few times. The chain joins TRBV11-2 to TRBJ2-5, with a weak D call TRBD2 (6 bases). This CDR3 region has 15 residues. The V end was cut by 7 bases, the J end by 5 bases, with 20 bases between. Germline lookup yields CDR1 SGHAT and CDR2 FQNNGV. The CDR3 reads CASTLRSGRSETQYF. The CDR3 DNA reads as TGTGCCAGCACCCTACGGAGTGGGAGGAGTGAGACCCAGTACTTC.

This clonotype was detected only a few times. The J gene is TRBJ2-7, the V gene TRBV7-6, with 12 bases identical to TRBD1. The CDR3 loop spans 14 amino acids. The V gene's germline CDR1 is SGHVS and CDR2 FNYEAQ. J gave up 6 bases and V 3 bases, and 3 bases lay outside the gene matches. The CDR3 DNA follows: TGTGCCAGCAGCTTGGGGGACAGGGGGCGCGAGCAGTACTTC. Protein: CASSLGDRGREQYF.

At least ten counts were recorded for this clonotype. Sequence at one end of the junction differs from germline and may be a read error. The rearrangement links TRBV7-7 to TRBJ2-7; 10 positions agree with TRBD1. CDR3 length equals 16 residues. The germline V gene has CDR1 SSHAT and CDR2 FNYEAQ (reference sequence). As DNA, the CDR3 is TGTGCTAGCAGCCCCCTTGACAGGGGGCAGGGATACGAGCAGTACTTC. Translation gives CASSPLDRGQGYEQYF.

This clonotype came up a few times. The V call is TRBV21-1, the J call TRBJ2-7; TRBD1 is the table's D call, not checked against the DNA. TRBV21-1 is labeled a pseudogene. The CDR3 contains 16 residues. The chain's CDR3 is CASSKPPLGGLCEQYF. CDR3 DNA: TGTGCCAGCAGCAAGCCTCCCCTGGGGGGTCTATGCGAGCAGTACTTC.

This clonotype was seen repeatedly, ten times or more. V is TRBV2 and J is TRBJ2-2; D is ambiguous. Trimming cost V 8 bases and J 1 base, with 8 bases left between them. There are 13 residues in the CDR3. Germline V CDR1 and CDR2: SNHLY, FYNNEI. CDR3 coding DNA: TGTGCCAGCGGTACAGAGAACACCGGGGAGCTGTTTTTT. Its protein is CASGTENTGELFF.

This clonotype was observed a few times. J is TRBJ2-5 and V is TRBV7-2; no firm D call. With 5 bases removed from V and 5 bases from J, the gap between germline ends came to 12 bases. Looked up from germline, CDR1 is SGHTA and CDR2 is FQGNSA. This CDR3 spans 13 amino acids. This CDR3 is CASSPYTVETQYF. The CDR3 nucleotides read TGTGCCAGCAGCCCGTACACAGTCGAGACCCAGTACTTC.

This clonotype was found many times. The chain has TRBV25-1 and TRBJ1-2; D perhaps matches TRBD1 (5 bases). The CDR3 consists of 13 residues. Germline V gives CDR1 MGHDK, CDR2 SYGVNS. The V end lost 4 bases, the J end lost 6 bases, and 12 bases lay between the germline ends. The CDR3: CASSGTGSNGYTF. The DNA of the CDR3 is TGTGCCAGCAGTGGAACAGGTTCCAATGGCTACACCTTC.

This clonotype was observed a handful of times. The genes are TRBV29-1 and TRBJ2-5; 8 positions match TRBD2. From germline, CDR1 is SQVTM and CDR2 ANQGSEA. The junction had 7 bases not matched to a gene; V was cut back by 4 bases and J by 0 bases. The CDR3 length is 15 residues. CDR3: CSVVLAGGHQETQYF. The CDR3 region has the DNA TGCAGCGTTGTTCTCGCGGGGGGTCACCAAGAGACCCAGTACTTC.

V is TRBV4-1 and J is TRBJ2-3; D may be TRBD2 (6 bases). Per germline, CDR1 MGHRA and CDR2 YSYEKL. The CDR3 is made up of 18 amino acids. The germline V and J ends were trimmed by 1 base and 3 bases, with 20 bases remaining between them. DNA of the CDR3: TGCGCCAGCAGCCAAGGACTCGCAGGCGGGATTTATACAGATACGCAGTATTTT. Amino acids: CASSQGLAGGIYTDTQYF.

This clonotype has at least ten counts. This chain connects TRBV4-1 to TRBJ2-3, with D perhaps given as TRBD1 or TRBD2 (6 bases each). V was clipped by 0 bases and J by 6 bases, with 16 bases between them. The germline gives CDR1 MGHRA, CDR2 YSYEKL. The CDR3 contains 16 residues. CDR3 nucleotides: TGCGCCAGCAGCCAAGATTTACCGGGGGCTGGGGATACGCAGTATTTT. As protein: CASSQDLPGAGDTQYF.

This clonotype has a handful of counts. The genes are TRBV4-2 and TRBJ2-7; the D gene could be TRBD1 or TRBD2 (5 bases each). The CDR3 covers 15 residues. Germline V gene sequence: CDR1 LGHNA, CDR2 YNFKEQ. V lost 4 bases and J lost 0, with 13 bases in between. The CDR3 protein is CASSLFRDPSYEQYF. CDR3 sequence (DNA): TGTGCCAGCAGCCTGTTCCGGGACCCCTCCTACGAGCAGTACTTC.

This sequence joins TRBV20-1 and TRBJ1-1; tentatively, D is TRBD1 (6 bases). Germline V lookup: CDR1 DFQATT, CDR2 SNEGSKA (reference sequence). Trimming cost V 6 bases and J 3 bases, with 17 bases left between them. CDR3 length: 14 amino acids. The CDR3 DNA sequence: TGCAGTGCCCTGGAGGGGGGAGGGGACACTGAAGCTTTCTTT. Residues: CSALEGGGDTEAFF.

This clonotype was found many times. The rearrangement joins TRBV12-3 or TRBV12-4 to TRBJ2-7, with TRBD1 identical over 9 bases. The trim removed 6 bases at V and 7 bases at J, leaving 10 bases unmatched. This CDR3 is built from 14 residues. In nucleotides, the CDR3 is TGTGCCAGCAGCTGGGGACAGGGTCTGAGGGAGCAGTACTTC. Its translation: CASSWGQGLREQYF.

Ten or more counts support this clonotype. This chain connects TRBV9 to TRBJ2-3; 9 nucleotides match TRBD2. CDR3 length: 17 residues. J gave up 2 bases and V 0 bases, and 7 bases lay outside the gene matches. From germline, CDR1 is SGDLS and CDR2 YYNGEE. The CDR3 loop reads CASSVAGSGSSTDTQYF. Here the CDR3 DNA reads TGTGCCAGCAGCGTAGCAGGTAGCGGGAGCTCCACAGATACGCAGTATTTT.

This clonotype has more than one count but fewer than ten. The chain is built from TRBV10-3 and TRBJ2-7; the match to TRBD1 covers 8 bases. Germline V lookup: CDR1 ENHRY, CDR2 SYGVKD. CDR3 length equals 14 residues. V shed 2 bases, J shed 6 bases, and the junction held 6 bases outside the gene matches. Written as DNA, the CDR3 is TGTGCCATCAGTGAGCAGGGGGCAGATTGCGAGCAGTACTTC. Protein product: CAISEQGADCEQYF.

This clonotype has only a few counts. The chain couples TRBV18 to TRBJ1-3, with D tentatively TRBD1 (6 bases). Trimming cost V 0 bases and J 9 bases, with 9 bases left between them. The V gene's germline CDR1 is KGHSH and CDR2 LQKENI. There are 13 residues in the CDR3. The CDR3 protein is CASSPPGGLTIYF. For the CDR3, the DNA is TGTGCCAGCTCACCACCGGGGGGGCTCACCATATATTTT.